Below, one T cell receptor beta chain is given with its context. As yet, its antigen is unknown. CDR3 length equals 15 residues. V lost 3 bases, J lost 0 bases, and 12 bases lay in between. Germline V gene lookup returns CDR1 DFQATT and CDR2 SNEGSKA (reference sequence). The TCRbeta library was prepared with unique molecular identifiers. TCRdb called the PCR reads again in MiXCR, with one record for every CDR3 protein. This sample yields about 900,000 distinct CDR3 sequences, of which roughly 31% are seen a single time; over 25% belongs to the top ten. These data originate in a study of T-cell reconstitution after alpha-beta-depleted transplantation in children. Overall study findings and caveats: Diversity and T-cell counts at one year after transplant derived mostly from new T cells. Reportedly, roughly two months post-transplant, alpha-beta T cells arose from several hundred expanded graft clones.

V usage is TRBV20-1 and J usage is TRBJ1-5; possible D gene TRBD1, 5 bases. The source was PBMCs, mostly from graft donor cells, collected 360 days after TCRalphabeta/CD19-depleted stem cell transplant. This receptor was identified in a boy under three years old who had a stem cell transplant for SCID, so the T cells may come from the graft donor. Here the CDR3 reads CSASTKGYSNQPQHF. The CDR3 DNA reads TGCAGTGCTAGCACCAAGGGGTATAGCAATCAGCCCCAGCATTTT.